This T cell receptor (beta chain) was sequenced during a study of blood T cell repertoires in COVID-19. Study in general: The United States, Italy and Spain supplied acute and convalescent COVID-19 samples.

As processed by the authors: Using reference gene primer amplification, nucleated cell counts were estimated. Sequencing used immunoSEQ multiplex PCR; TCRdb keeps in-frame clones, though not all of them. V and J calls and clone size come straight from that table; D and trimming were deduced from the DNA. The sample shows approximately 200,000 clones, around 82% of them seen only once. The CDR3 has 15 residues. With 1 base removed from V and 3 bases from J, the gap between germline ends came to 12 bases. In germline, CDR1 is SGHNT, CDR2 YYREEE (reference sequence). What was sequenced was PBMCs or T cells enriched from blood (not recorded which). The chain carries TRBV5-4 and TRBJ2-3, with D possibly being TRBD2 (5 bases). The clonotype comes from a man aged 35 to 55 who had recovered from COVID-19. The CDR3 DNA reads TGTGCCAGCAGCTTGTTTGGGAGTAAAACAGATACGCAGTATTTT. It translates to CASSLFGSKTDTQYF.